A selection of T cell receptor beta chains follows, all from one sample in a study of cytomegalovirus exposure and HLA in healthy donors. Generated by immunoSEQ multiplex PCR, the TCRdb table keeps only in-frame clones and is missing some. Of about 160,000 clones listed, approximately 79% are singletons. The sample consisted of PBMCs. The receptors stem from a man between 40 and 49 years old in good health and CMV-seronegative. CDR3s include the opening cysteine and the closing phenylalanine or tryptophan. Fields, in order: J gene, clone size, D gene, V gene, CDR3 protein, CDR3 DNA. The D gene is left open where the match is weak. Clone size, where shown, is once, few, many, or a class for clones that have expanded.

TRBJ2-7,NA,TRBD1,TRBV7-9,CSSSFPGQIYEQYF,TGTTCCAGCAGCTTTCCGGGACAGATCTACGAGCAGTACTTC
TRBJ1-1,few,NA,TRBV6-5,CASRQFNEAFF,TGTGCCAGCAGACAGTTTAATGAAGCTTTCTTT
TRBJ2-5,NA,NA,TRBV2,CASSREQTQYF,TGTGCCAGCAGCAGGGAACAGACCCAGTACTTC
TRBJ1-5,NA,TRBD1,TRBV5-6,CASSFGQGGQPQHF,TGTGCCAGCAGCTTCGGACAGGGAGGTCAGCCCCAGCATTTT
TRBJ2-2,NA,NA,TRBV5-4,CASSHLTGRDTGELFF,TGTGCCAGCAGCCATCTTACAGGGAGGGACACCGGGGAGCTGTTTTTT
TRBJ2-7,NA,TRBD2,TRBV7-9,CASSTRDYSYEQYF,TGTGCCAGCAGCACCCGGGACTATTCCTACGAGCAGTACTTC
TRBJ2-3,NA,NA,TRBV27,CANSLNAGGIDTQYF,TGTGCCAACAGTTTGAACGCCGGAGGAATAGATACGCAGTATTTT
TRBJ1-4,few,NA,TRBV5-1,CASSLGQLNEKLFF,TGCGCCAGCAGCTTGGGACAGCTTAATGAAAAACTGTTTTTT
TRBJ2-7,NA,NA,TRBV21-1,CASSKVGRRGHYEQYF,TGTGCCAGCAGCAAAGTCGGGCGCAGGGGGCACTACGAGCAGTACTTC
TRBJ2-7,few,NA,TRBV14,CASSQIRGYEQYF,TGTGCCAGCAGCCAGATCAGGGGCTACGAGCAGTACTTC
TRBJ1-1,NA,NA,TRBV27,CASSFLRENTEAFF,TGTGCCAGCAGTTTCTTGCGGGAAAACACTGAAGCTTTCTTT
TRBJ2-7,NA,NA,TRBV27,CASSFYQGSYEQYF,TGTGCCAGCAGTTTCTACCAGGGGTCCTACGAGCAGTACTTC
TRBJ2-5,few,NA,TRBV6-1,CASTNEVQETQYF,TGTGCCAGCACCAACGAGGTACAAGAGACCCAGTACTTC
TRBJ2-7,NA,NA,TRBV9,CASSVGPSGLYEQYF,TGTGCCAGCAGCGTAGGTCCGAGCGGTCTCTACGAGCAGTACTTC
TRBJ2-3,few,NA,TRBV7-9,CSSSLGLFDTDTQYF,TGTTCCAGCAGCTTAGGTCTATTCGACACAGATACGCAGTATTTT
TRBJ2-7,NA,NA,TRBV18,CASSPYGTSPTYEQYF,TGTGCCAGCTCACCTTATGGGACTTCGCCCACCTACGAGCAGTACTTC
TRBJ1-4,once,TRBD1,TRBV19,CASTQKGAVNEKLFF,TGTGCCAGTACCCAAAAGGGGGCGGTGAATGAAAAACTGTTTTTT
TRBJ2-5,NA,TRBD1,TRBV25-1,CASSTGGEETQYF,TGTGCCAGCAGCACAGGGGGCGAAGAGACCCAGTACTTC
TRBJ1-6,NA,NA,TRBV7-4,CASSLVGGQNNSPLHF,TGTGCCAGCAGCTTAGTCGGAGGACAGAATAATTCACCCCTCCACTTT
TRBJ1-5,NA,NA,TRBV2,CASSDERVVQPQHF,TGTGCCAGCAGTGATGAGAGGGTAGTTCAGCCCCAGCATTTT
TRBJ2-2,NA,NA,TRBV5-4,CASSRGLRRNTGELFF,TGTGCCAGCAGCCGGGGACTGAGAAGAAACACCGGGGAGCTGTTTTTT
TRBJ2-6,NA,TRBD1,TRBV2,CASRGTASSGANVLTF,TGTGCCAGCAGAGGGACAGCAAGCTCTGGGGCCAACGTCCTGACTTTC